The next 8 T cell receptor beta chains were all read from a single sample in a study of blood T cell repertoires in COVID-19 (dated by TCRdb to the early 2020s). Receptor libraries were prepared by the immunoSEQ multiplex PCR assay. Held by TCRdb, this immuneACCESS table contains in-frame sequences only and omits some clones. Under half of the omission traces to an unresolved V gene where checked; the cause of the rest is unknown. The sample profile shows 300,000 to 350,000 clones; 87% of them were found once. The ten largest clones take up around 6% of the sample. Sequenced: peripheral blood. These TCRs come from a woman between 50 and 59 years old with COVID-19, enrolled during active disease.

The chain employs TRBV3-1 (or the pseudogene TRBV3-2) and TRBJ2-7, with 11 bases lining up with TRBD2. This CDR3 spans 15 amino acids. J lost 7 bases, V lost 6 bases, and 11 bases had no gene match. Germline lookup yields CDR1 LGHDT and CDR2 YNNKEL (reference sequence). Here the CDR3 reads CASSIRGLAAGEQYF. DNA for the CDR3: TGTGCCAGCAGTATCCGGGGACTAGCGGCGGGGGAGCAGTACTTC.

This chain connects TRBV3-1 (or the pseudogene TRBV3-2) to TRBJ1-6, with TRBD1 matching over 8 bases. CDR3 length: 16 residues. V lost 4 bases, J lost 8 bases, and 10 bases stayed unmatched. Per germline, CDR1 LGHDT and CDR2 YNNKEL (reference sequence). This chain's CDR3 is CASSRIRTGWDSPLHF. In DNA, the CDR3 is TGTGCCAGCAGCCGAATAAGGACAGGGTGGGATTCACCCCTCCACTTT.

CDR3: CASSFSGRTAKNIQYF. As DNA, the CDR3 is TGTGCCAGCAGCTTTAGCGGGAGGACGGCCAAAAACATTCAGTACTTC. The chain employs TRBV7-2 and TRBJ2-4; 10 bases match TRBD2. The CDR3 spans 16 residues. V lost 3 bases to trimming and J lost 1 base; unmatched junction nucleotides: 3. Germline CDR1 is SGHTA and CDR2 is FQGNSA.

V usage is TRBV28 and J usage is TRBJ1-4; 11 bases map to TRBD1. V dropped 4 bases and J dropped 3; count of bases not matched to a gene: 7. Germline V gives CDR1 MDHEN, CDR2 SYDVKM. There are 17 residues in the CDR3. CDR3 in amino acids: CASSSPDRGLSNEKLFF. DNA for the CDR3: TGTGCCAGCAGTTCCCCGGACAGGGGGCTTTCTAATGAAAAACTGTTTTTT.

Comments on this clone: Other DNA sequences in the same sample also yield this CDR3. This chain uses TRBV7-2 with TRBJ1-5; D remains unclear. Germline assignment: CDR1 SGHTA and CDR2 FQGNSA. The CDR3 is 13 residues long. V dropped 1 base and J dropped 4 bases, with 5 bases sitting between them. CDR3 sequence: CASSLGQNQPQHF. The CDR3 DNA reads TGTGCCAGCAGCTTAGGGCAGAATCAGCCCCAGCATTTT.

J is TRBJ1-2 and V is TRBV7-2; 7 bases are a match to TRBD1. With 3 bases clipped from V and 4 bases from J, the junction kept 5 bases outside the gene matches. The V gene's germline CDR1 is SGHTA and CDR2 FQGNSA. The CDR3 is 14 residues long. In DNA form, the CDR3 reads TGTGCCAGCAGCTTGTCAGGGGGGACCTATGGCTACACCTTC. This gives the protein CASSLSGGTYGYTF.

This clone has only one observation. The gene calls are TRBV24-1 and TRBJ2-2, with 8 nucleotides matching TRBD1. This CDR3 contains 16 residues. J lost 4 bases, V lost 0 bases, and 3 bases had no gene match. Looked up from germline, CDR1 is KGHDR and CDR2 is SFDVKD. The CDR3 loop reads CATSDLRRGLTGELFF. The CDR3 DNA reads TGTGCCACCAGTGATTTGCGCAGGGGGCTCACCGGGGAGCTGTTTTTT.

This chain uses TRBV11-2 with TRBJ1-2, with 10 bases identical to TRBD1. The CDR3 sequence is 14 residues long. With 6 bases clipped from V and 7 bases from J, the junction kept 8 bases outside the gene matches. The germline V gene has CDR1 SGHAT and CDR2 FQNNGV. The CDR3 sequence: CASSYDRGLSGYTF. The DNA of the CDR3 is TGTGCCAGCAGTTACGACAGGGGGCTTAGTGGCTACACCTTC.